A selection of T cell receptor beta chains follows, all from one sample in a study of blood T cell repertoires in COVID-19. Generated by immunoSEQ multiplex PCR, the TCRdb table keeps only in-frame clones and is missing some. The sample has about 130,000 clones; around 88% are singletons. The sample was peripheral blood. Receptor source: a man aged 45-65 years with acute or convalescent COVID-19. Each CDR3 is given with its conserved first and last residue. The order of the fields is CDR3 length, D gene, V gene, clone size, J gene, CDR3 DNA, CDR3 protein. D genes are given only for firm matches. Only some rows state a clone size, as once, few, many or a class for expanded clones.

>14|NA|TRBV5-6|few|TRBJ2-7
TGTGCCAGCAGCTTGACAGGTCTGGCCTACGAGCAGTACTTC
CASSLTGLAYEQYF
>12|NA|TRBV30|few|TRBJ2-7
TGTGCCTGGAGGCGGGGGCCCTACGAGCAGTACTTC
CAWRRGPYEQYF
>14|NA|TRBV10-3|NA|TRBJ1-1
TGTGCCATCAGCCAGACCGACAGCCTCACTGAAGCTTTCTTT
CAISQTDSLTEAFF
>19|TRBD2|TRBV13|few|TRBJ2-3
TGTGCCAGCAGCTTAAGCCTTTCTGTGACTAGCGGGTGGGCAGATACGCAGTATTTT
CASSLSLSVTSGWADTQYF
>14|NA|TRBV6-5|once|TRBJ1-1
TGTGCCAGCAGCCGAAGGGGCCCGAACACTGAAGCTTTCTTT
CASSRRGPNTEAFF
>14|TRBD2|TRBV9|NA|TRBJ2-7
TGTGCCAGCAGCGAACTAGCGGGAGGCTTCGAGCAGTACTTC
CASSELAGGFEQYF
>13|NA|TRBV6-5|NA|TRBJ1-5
TGTGCCAGCAGCAGGGAATGGAATCAGCCCCAGCATTTT
CASSREWNQPQHF
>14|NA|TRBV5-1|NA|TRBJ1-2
TGCGCCAGCAGCGATAGGGGTTCAGGCTATGGCTACACCTTC
CASSDRGSGYGYTF
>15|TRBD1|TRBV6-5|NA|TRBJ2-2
TGTGCCAGCAGTTACTCAAAGGGGGCGGGCGGGGAGCTGTTTTTT
CASSYSKGAGGELFF
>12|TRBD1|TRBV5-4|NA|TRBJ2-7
TGTGCCAGCAGCTTGAGGGACAGAGAGCAGTACTTC
CASSLRDREQYF
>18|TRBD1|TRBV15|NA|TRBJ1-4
TGTGCCACCAGCAGAGGAAGGGGGACAGGGGCAACTAATGAAAAACTGTTTTTT
CATSRGRGTGATNEKLFF
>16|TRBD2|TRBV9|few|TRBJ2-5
TGTGCCAGCAGCGCGCAGACTAGCGGGGGTCAAGAGACCCAGTACTTC
CASSAQTSGGQETQYF
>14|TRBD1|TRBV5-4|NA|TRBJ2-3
TGTGCCAGCAGGTTGGACAGGTACTCAGATACGCAGTATTTT
CASRLDRYSDTQYF
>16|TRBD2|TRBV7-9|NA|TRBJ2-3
TGTGCCAGCAGCTTAGGCCCTAGCGGGATCACAGATACGCAGTATTTT
CASSLGPSGITDTQYF
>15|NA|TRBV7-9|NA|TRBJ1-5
TGTGCCAGCAGCACCGGAGGGGCGGGGGTAAAGCCCCAGCATTTT
CASSTGGAGVKPQHF
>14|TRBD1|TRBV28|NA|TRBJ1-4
TGTGCCAGCAACTCCCCGGGACAGGGGGAAAAACTGTTTTTT
CASNSPGQGEKLFF
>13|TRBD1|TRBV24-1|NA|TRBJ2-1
TGTGCCACCGGACAGGGGTCCTACAATGAGCAGTTCTTC
CATGQGSYNEQFF
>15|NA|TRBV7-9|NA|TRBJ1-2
TGTGCCAGCAGCTTAGGACAGGTCCGTAACTATGGCTACACCTTC
CASSLGQVRNYGYTF
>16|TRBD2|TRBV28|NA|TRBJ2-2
TGTGCCAGCAGCTTAATTGGGGGAGGGCGAACCGGGGAGCTGTTTTTT
CASSLIGGGRTGELFF
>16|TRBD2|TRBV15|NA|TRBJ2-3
TGTGCCACCAGCAGAGGGGGCGGGGGTGGCACAGATACGCAGTATTTT
CATSRGGGGGTDTQYF
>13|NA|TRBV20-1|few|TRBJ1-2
TGCAGTGCTAGTAGAGGTGCTAACTATGGCTACACCTTC
CSASRGANYGYTF
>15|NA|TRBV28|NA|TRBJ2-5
TGTGCCAGCAGTTCCCTACAGGGAATAAGAGAGACCCAGTACTTC
CASSSLQGIRETQYF
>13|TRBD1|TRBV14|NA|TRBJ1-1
TGTGCCAGCAGCTTACAGGGGATCACTGAAGCTTTCTTT
CASSLQGITEAFF
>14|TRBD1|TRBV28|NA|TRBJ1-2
TGTGCCAGCAGACTTAAGGGGGCGGGGTATGGCTACACCTTC
CASRLKGAGYGYTF
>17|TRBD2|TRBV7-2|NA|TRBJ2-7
TGTGCCAGCAGCTTATTTCCGTCCACTAGCGGGAGCTACGAGCAGTACTTC
CASSLFPSTSGSYEQYF
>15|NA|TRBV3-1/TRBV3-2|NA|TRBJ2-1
TGTGCCAGCAGCCACGCCAGGGCTGCAACCAATGAGCAGTTCTTC
CASSHARAATNEQFF
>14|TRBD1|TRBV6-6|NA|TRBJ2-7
TGTGCCAGTTACCCAGGGGGCGCCTCCTACGAGCAGTACTTC
CASYPGGASYEQYF
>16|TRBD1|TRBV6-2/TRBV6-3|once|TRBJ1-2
TGTGCCAGCAGCCGCAGGGGGACACCCGGGGGCTATGGCTACACCTTC
CASSRRGTPGGYGYTF
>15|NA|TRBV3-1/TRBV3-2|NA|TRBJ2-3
TGTGCCAGCAGCACAGGAGGGAAATACACAGATACGCAGTATTTT
CASSTGGKYTDTQYF
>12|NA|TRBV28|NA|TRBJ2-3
TGTGCCAGCAGCGCGGTGGCAGATACGCAGTATTTT
CASSAVADTQYF
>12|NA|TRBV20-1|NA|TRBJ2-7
TGCAGTGCTAGTTCACAGGTTGACGAGCAGTACTTC
CSASSQVDEQYF
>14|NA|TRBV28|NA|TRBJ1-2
TGTGCCAGCAGTTTCCTACAGAGTTCCTATGGCTACACCTTC
CASSFLQSSYGYTF
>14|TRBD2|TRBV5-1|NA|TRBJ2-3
TGCGCCAGCAACTTAGCGGGGTGGACAGATACGCAGTATTTT
CASNLAGWTDTQYF
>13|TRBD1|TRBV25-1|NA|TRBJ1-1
TGTGCCAGCAGTCGACAGGGGATCACTGAAGCTTTCTTT
CASSRQGITEAFF
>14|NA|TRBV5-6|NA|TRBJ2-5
TGTGCCAGCAGCGCTTCGCTCAGCCAAGAGACCCAGTACTTC
CASSASLSQETQYF
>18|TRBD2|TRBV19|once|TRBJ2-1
TGTGCCAGTAGTGGATGGACTAGCGGGAGTGGAACCTACAATGAGCAGTTCTTC
CASSGWTSGSGTYNEQFF
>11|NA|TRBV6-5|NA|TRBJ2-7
TGTGCCAGCAGTTCAGGGGACGAGCAGTACTTC
CASSSGDEQYF
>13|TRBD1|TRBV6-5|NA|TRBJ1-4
TGTGCCAGCGGGGACAGGACTAATGAAAAACTGTTTTTT
CASGDRTNEKLFF
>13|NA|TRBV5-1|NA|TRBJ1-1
TGCGCCAGCAGGCTACAGGGTAACACTGAAGCTTTCTTT
CASRLQGNTEAFF
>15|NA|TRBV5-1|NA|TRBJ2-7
TGCGCCAGCAGCTTGGCAGGACTACCCTCCTACGAGCAGTACTTC
CASSLAGLPSYEQYF
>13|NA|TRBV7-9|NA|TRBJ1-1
TGTGCCAGCAGCTTATATGAGAGTTATACGGCTTTCTTT
CASSLYESYTAFF
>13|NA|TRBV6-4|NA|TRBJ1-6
TGTGCCAGCAGTCTGAACGAGAATTCACCCCTCCACTTT
CASSLNENSPLHF